A single sample is the source of the 15 T cell receptor beta chains below, sequenced in a study of cytomegalovirus exposure and HLA in healthy donors. The PCR ran on 60 Vbeta and 13 Jbeta primers. Here immunoSEQ multiplex PCR was the method, and the copy in TCRdb shows in-frame clones only, minus some. The table includes nearly 300,000 clones, 86% detected once. The sample taken for sequencing was PBMCs. These receptors all stem from a man aged 40-50 years in good health and CMV-seropositive.

The chain joins TRBV15 to TRBJ2-1, with a possible D match to TRBD2 (5 bases). This CDR3 region has 13 residues. V lost 3 bases and J 10 bases, leaving 13 bases between the germline ends. Germline-derived CDR1 and CDR2 are LNHNV and YYDKDF (reference sequence). The CDR3 coding sequence is TGTGCCACCAGCAGCCACCCTGAGGGAGAGCAGTTCTTC. The encoded protein is CATSSHPEGEQFF.

This clone turned up a few times. The J gene is TRBJ1-5, the V gene TRBV10-2; 7 bases match TRBD1. Germline values: CDR1 WSHSY, CDR2 SAAADI. The CDR3 consists of 14 residues. V shed 6 bases and J 3 bases; nucleotides not matched to a gene: 5. The CDR3 nucleotides are TGCGCCAGCAGGGGGACAGAACTCAATCAGCCCCAGCATTTT. It encodes CASRGTELNQPQHF.

The J gene is TRBJ2-1, the V gene TRBV7-9; D possibly corresponds to TRBD2 (7 bases). V was cut by 1 base and J by 7 bases, with 17 bases left in between. Germline V lookup: CDR1 SEHNR, CDR2 FQNEAQ (reference sequence). This CDR3 contains 16 residues. The CDR3 DNA sequence: TGTGCCAGCAGCTTAGTTACCGGGGGGCCAATTAATGAGCAGTTCTTC. This sequence encodes CASSLVTGGPINEQFF.

The rearrangement joins TRBV27 to TRBJ1-1, with D possibly being TRBD1 (6 bases). V lost 1 base to trimming and J lost 0 bases, with 15 bases between them. CDR3 length: 17 residues. The germline V gene has CDR1 MNHEY and CDR2 SMNVEV (reference sequence). Here the CDR3 DNA reads TGTGCCAGCAGTTTATTATTCCGGACAGACATGAACACTGAAGCTTTCTTT. It translates to CASSLLFRTDMNTEAFF.

V gene TRBV6-5 combines with J gene TRBJ2-7; TRBD2 matches at 9 bases. This CDR3 is 15 amino acids long. V was clipped by 6 bases and J by 3 bases; unmatched bases: 9. CDR1 and CDR2 (germline): MNHEY, SVGAGI. The CDR3 bases are TGTGCCAGCAGCTACCGGGCGGGAGGGAACTACGAGCAGTACTTC. Protein sequence: CASSYRAGGNYEQYF.

The genes are TRBV11-2 and TRBJ2-3, with 9 bases fitting TRBD2. In germline, CDR1 is SGHAT, CDR2 FQNNGV. The CDR3 has 19 amino acids. The junction had 16 bases not matched to a gene; V was cut back by 3 bases and J by 3 bases. The CDR3 region is CASSLDYSDRGRATDTQYF. The CDR3 DNA reads as TGTGCCAGCAGCTTGGATTATAGCGACCGCGGGAGGGCAACAGATACGCAGTATTTT.

V and J are TRBV28 and TRBJ2-7; 7 bases map to TRBD2. The CDR3 length is 16 residues. Germline CDR1 reads MDHEN; CDR2 reads SYDVKM. The ends lost 3 bases at V and 5 bases at J; junction bases unmatched: 13. The CDR3: CASSLFLGTKAHEQYF. The CDR3 nucleotides read TGTGCCAGCAGTTTGTTTTTGGGGACTAAAGCTCACGAGCAGTACTTC.

The chain employs TRBV7-2 and TRBJ2-1; TRBD2 aligns across 12 bases. Germline V gives CDR1 SGHTA, CDR2 FQGNSA. V trimming: 5 bases; J trimming: 12 bases; junction bases outside the gene matches: 8. The CDR3 runs to 14 residues. The CDR3 reads CASSQTSGSLRQFF. The CDR3 DNA is TGTGCCAGCAGCCAGACTAGCGGGAGTCTTCGGCAGTTCTTC. Together with reference TRBV7-2 and TRBJ2-1, the CDR3 gives the full variable domain: GAGVSQSPSNKVTEKGKDVELRCDPISGHTALYWYRQSLGQGLEFLIYFQGNSAPDKSGLPSDRFSAERTGGSVSTLTIQRTQQEDSAVYLCASSQTSGSLRQFFGPGTRLTVL.

In this sample, this clone turned up a few times. The CDR3 sequence: CASSLTSGRIPNTGELFF. The CDR3 DNA is TGCGCCAGCAGCTTGACTAGCGGGAGGATACCGAACACCGGGGAGCTGTTTTTT. The rearrangement joins TRBV5-1 to TRBJ2-2; 12 bases match TRBD2. This CDR3 spans 18 amino acids. Trimming removed 1 base from V and 0 bases from J; junction bases left unmatched: 4. The germline V gene has CDR1 SGHRS and CDR2 YFSETQ.

The gene calls are TRBV4-1 and TRBJ2-1; TRBD2 matches 11 bases. V dropped 1 base and J dropped 1; count of bases not matched to a gene: 9. Germline V gene data show CDR1 as MGHRA and CDR2 as YSYEKL. This CDR3 is built from 19 residues. The CDR3 reads CASSQGYRLAGLSYNEQFF. In DNA form, the CDR3 reads TGCGCCAGCAGCCAAGGATATAGACTAGCGGGGCTATCCTACAATGAGCAGTTCTTC.

This clone has only one observation. V is TRBV27 and J is TRBJ1-2; D not certain. Germline CDR1 and CDR2: MNHEY and SMNVEV (reference sequence). The CDR3 length is 13 residues. The V end lost 2 bases, the J end lost 2 bases, and 6 bases lay between the germline ends. In DNA, the CDR3 is TGTGCCAGCAGTTTAGGCAGAAACTATGGCTACACCTTC. Encoded protein: CASSLGRNYGYTF.

The gene calls are TRBV19 and TRBJ2-1, with D tentatively TRBD1 (6 bases). The CDR3 runs to 14 residues. Germline-derived CDR1 and CDR2 are LNHDA and SQIVND (reference sequence). V was pared by 7 bases and J by 3 bases, with 13 bases between. For the CDR3, the DNA is TGTGCCAGTAAGTTTACAGGGATCTACAATGAGCAGTTCTTC. Protein product: CASKFTGIYNEQFF.

Comments on this clone: The sample has other DNA sequences that encode this CDR3 too. The genes are TRBV28 and TRBJ2-5; 14 bases fit TRBD2. Germline CDR1 is MDHEN and CDR2 is SYDVKM. The CDR3 covers 15 residues. J gave up 2 bases and V 6 bases, and 2 bases lay outside the gene matches. The CDR3 sequence: CASRRLAGGQETQYF. The CDR3 region has the DNA TGTGCCAGCAGGAGACTAGCGGGAGGGCAAGAGACCCAGTACTTC.

In the case of this clone: The sample has other DNA sequences that encode this CDR3 too. V and J are TRBV5-1 and TRBJ2-1; 10 positions agree with TRBD2. Looked up from germline, CDR1 is SGHRS and CDR2 is YFSETQ. Losses at the gene ends were 4 bases for V and 1 base for J; bases not matched to a gene: 5. The CDR3 totals 16 residues. The CDR3 here is CASSLGLAVSYNEQFF. CDR3 nucleotide sequence: TGCGCCAGCAGCCTCGGACTAGCGGTTTCCTACAATGAGCAGTTCTTC.

The chain links TRBV6-1 to TRBJ2-5; 12 nucleotides align to TRBD2. V shed 4 bases and J 7 bases; nucleotides not matched to a gene: 4. The CDR3 consists of 14 residues. CDR1 is MNHNS, CDR2 SASEGT, per germline. CDR3 nucleotide sequence: TGTGCCAGCAGTGTGACTAGCGGGAGTGGGACCCAGTACTTC. It is translated as CASSVTSGSGTQYF.